One T cell receptor beta chain is described in this entry. Its matching antigen is unknown. Naive CD8 cells were CD45RO-negative, positively selected for CCR7, excluding terminally differentiated effector memory CD45RA+ cells. Each donor was a Caucasian adult residing in Nashville, Tennessee. The entry originates in a study of shared clonotypes between healthy human individuals. Findings of the study overall: Researchers found naive subsets generally carried larger estimated richness than memory subsets.

Assay used: immunoSEQ multiplex PCR; TCRdb lists only in-frame clones, some missing. The sample has some 2 million clones, 85% to 95% seen once. Per the germline V gene, CDR1 is MGHRA and CDR2 is YSYEKL. Trimming shortened V by 1 base and J by 2 bases, and 17 bases separated the two germline ends. The CDR3 is 17 residues long. The sequence came from a man younger than 30 in good health. V is TRBV4-1 and J is TRBJ1-1; D is uncertain. The sample was naive CD8+ T cells sorted from blood. Here the CDR3 DNA reads TGCGCCAGCAGCCAAGGAGCGGCAGCTCCTCGTAACACTGAAGCTTTCTTT. This encodes CASSQGAAAPRNTEAFF.